Listed here are 32 T cell receptor beta chains from one sample, sequenced in a study of early stage breast cancer tumors. Assay used: immunoSEQ multiplex PCR; TCRdb lists only in-frame clones, some missing. This table has fewer than 30,000 clones, 80% appearing once. Sequenced input: blood. These TCRs come from a person in their 60s with breast cancer.

This chain connects TRBV30 to TRBJ2-5, with D unclear. Germline CDR1 GTSNPN, CDR2 SVGIG (reference sequence). This CDR3 region has 11 residues. Trimming removed 0 bases at V and 4 bases at J, with 3 bases between. The CDR3 DNA reads as TGTGCCTGGAGTGTCTCAGAGACCCAGTACTTC. Its protein is CAWSVSETQYF. Together with reference TRBV30 and TRBJ2-5, the CDR3 gives the full variable domain: SQTIHQWPATLVQPVGSPLSLECTVEGTSNPNLYWYRQAAGRGLQLLFYSVGIGQISSEVPQNLSASRPQDRQFILSSKKLLLSDSGFYLCAWSVSETQYFGPGTRLLVL.

V usage is TRBV2 and J usage is TRBJ1-1; D is perhaps TRBD1 (5 bases). In germline, CDR1 is SNHLY, CDR2 FYNNEI. V was shortened by 0 bases and J by 4 bases, with 9 bases between the two germline ends. This CDR3 comprises 14 residues. The CDR3: CASSEARGATEAFF. The CDR3 nucleotides read TGTGCCAGCAGTGAAGCGCGTGGGGCCACTGAAGCTTTCTTT.

This sequence joins TRBV30 and TRBJ2-5, with D hard to call. The CDR3 covers 12 residues. Trimming removed 4 bases from V and 2 bases from J, with 8 bases in between. Looked up from germline, CDR1 is GTSNPN and CDR2 is SVGIG (reference sequence). The CDR3 spells CAWTGGQETQYF. CDR3 nucleotides: TGTGCCTGGACGGGTGGTCAAGAGACCCAGTACTTC. The variable domain in full, with the rest retrieved from reference TRBV30 and TRBJ2-5, is SQTIHQWPATLVQPVGSPLSLECTVEGTSNPNLYWYRQAAGRGLQLLFYSVGIGQISSEVPQNLSASRPQDRQFILSSKKLLLSDSGFYLCAWTGGQETQYFGPGTRLLVL.

The chain is built from TRBV29-1 and TRBJ1-1, with D unclear. The germline gives CDR1 SQVTM, CDR2 ANQGSEA. V was cut by 3 bases and J by 6 bases, with 11 bases left in between. CDR3 size: 12 residues. The CDR3 region is CSVDSGSAEAFF. CDR3 in DNA: TGCAGCGTTGATTCCGGGAGCGCTGAAGCTTTCTTT. The variable domain in full, with the rest retrieved from reference TRBV29-1 and TRBJ1-1, is SAVISQKPSRDICQRGTSLTIQCQVDSQVTMMFWYRQQPGQSLTLIATANQGSEATYESGFVIDKFPISRPNLTFSTLTVSNMSPEDSSIYLCSVDSGSAEAFFGQGTRLTVV.

V usage is TRBV6-1 and J usage is TRBJ2-7; 7 nucleotides agree with TRBD2. Trimming took 8 bases from V and 3 from J; bases not matched to a gene: 13. The CDR3 is 15 residues long. Germline-derived CDR1 and CDR2 are MNHNS and SASEGT. The chain's CDR3 is CASGRGPGSNYEQYF. The DNA for the CDR3 is TGTGCCAGCGGGAGGGGCCCAGGGTCTAACTACGAGCAGTACTTC.

The chain recombines TRBV9 with TRBJ2-5; a possible D gene is TRBD2 (6 bases). The germline gives CDR1 SGDLS, CDR2 YYNGEE. V was trimmed by 2 bases and J by 2 bases, leaving 7 bases between them. The CDR3 spans 13 residues. CDR3 sequence reads: CASSVGGQETQYF. The CDR3 nucleotides are TGTGCCAGCAGCGTGGGGGGTCAAGAGACCCAGTACTTC.

The rearrangement uses TRBV9 and TRBJ2-2; no clear D. Per the germline V gene, CDR1 is SGDLS and CDR2 is YYNGEE. V was clipped by 0 bases and J by 8 bases, with 5 bases between them. There are 12 residues in the CDR3. The CDR3 DNA reads TGTGCCAGCAGCGTAGCTGAGGGGGAGCTGTTTTTT. The encoded protein is CASSVAEGELFF.

V is TRBV29-1 and J is TRBJ1-4; weak D call: TRBD1 (6 bases). V was clipped by 6 bases and J by 6 bases, with 17 bases between them. This CDR3 comprises 14 residues. The germline V gene encodes CDR1 SQVTM and CDR2 ANQGSEA. The CDR3 DNA is TGCAGCGTCCAAAAGGGGGGGTCGCATGAAAAACTGTTTTTT. It codes for CSVQKGGSHEKLFF.

Concerning this clone: This same CDR3 is encoded by further DNA sequences in the sample. The chain links TRBV18 to TRBJ2-7; D may be TRBD1 (6 bases). V dropped 3 bases and J dropped 0 bases, with 6 bases sitting between them. Germline lookup yields CDR1 KGHSH and CDR2 LQKENI. The CDR3 contains 13 residues. The CDR3, as DNA: TGTGCCAGCTCACCGGACAGCTCCTACGAGCAGTACTTC. It codes for CASSPDSSYEQYF.

The gene calls are TRBV6-5 and TRBJ2-2; perhaps TRBD2 as D (5 bases). The CDR3 extends over 16 amino acids. Between the trimmed V and J ends, which lost 4 bases and 5 bases, there was a span of 17 bases. CDR1 and CDR2 from the germline V gene are MNHEY and SVGAGI. CDR3 DNA sequence: TGTGCCAGCAGTTGGGTCCCCGGGATGTGGACCGGGGAGCTGTTTTTT. As protein: CASSWVPGMWTGELFF.

The genes are TRBV4-3 and TRBJ1-2, with D tentatively TRBD1 (5 bases). Germline assignment: CDR1 LGHNA and CDR2 YSLEER. The CDR3 runs 17 residues. The V gene lost 0 bases and the J gene lost 1 base, with 15 bases spanning the gap. CDR3 nucleotides: TGCGCCAGCAGCCAAGATGTGGGACGGGGGAATAACTATGGCTACACCTTC. It encodes CASSQDVGRGNNYGYTF.

The rearrangement links TRBV25-1 to TRBJ1-2; D might be TRBD1 (6 bases). CDR1 is MGHDK and CDR2 is SYGVNS in the germline V gene. V lost 3 bases and J lost 6, with 23 bases in between. The CDR3 runs to 17 residues. The CDR3 nucleotides read TGTGCCAGCAGTGAGCAAACAGGGTTGCCCCTCACTCATGGCTACACCTTC. It is translated as CASSEQTGLPLTHGYTF.

This chain links TRBV7-9 with TRBJ2-7; D is unclear. Germline CDR1 and CDR2: SEHNR and FQNEAQ (reference sequence). The CDR3 has 15 amino acids. V shed 7 bases and J shed 1 base, with 17 bases lying between them. For the CDR3, the DNA is TGTGCCAGCACCCCTAAAGAGTCCTGGTCCTACGAGCAGTACTTC. Amino acids: CASTPKESWSYEQYF.

This sequence joins TRBV7-9 and TRBJ1-4; TRBD1 is a possible D gene (6 bases). The V gene lost 5 bases and the J gene lost 5 bases, with 18 bases spanning the gap. In germline, CDR1 is SEHNR, CDR2 FQNEAQ (reference sequence). The CDR3 is 16 amino acids. CDR3 nucleotides: TGTGCCAGCAGCCGAGGGGTCCAGGGGATGAATGAAAAACTGTTTTTT. Translation: CASSRGVQGMNEKLFF.

The CDR3 loop reads CASSRQGQGTEAFF. The CDR3 nucleotides are TGTGCCAGCAGTCGACAGGGGCAGGGCACTGAAGCTTTCTTT. The chain employs TRBV7-9 and TRBJ1-1; TRBD1 matches at 8 bases. There are 14 residues in the CDR3. After removal of 6 bases from V and 4 bases from J, the junction contained 7 bases not matched to a gene. Germline CDR1 and CDR2: SEHNR and FQNEAQ (reference sequence).

The J gene is TRBJ2-7, the V gene TRBV29-1, with 10 nucleotides matching TRBD1. J lost 7 bases, V lost 6 bases, and 6 bases had no gene match. CDR3 length equals 12 residues. Germline V gene lookup returns CDR1 SQVTM and CDR2 ANQGSEA. CDR3 coding DNA: TGCAGCGTCGGGACAGGGGTTGAAGAGCAGTACTTC. Translation gives CSVGTGVEEQYF.

The chain has TRBV29-1 and TRBJ2-3; the match to TRBD2 covers 8 bases. The CDR3 consists of 15 residues. CDR1 SQVTM and CDR2 ANQGSEA come from the germline V gene. The junction had 10 bases not matched to a gene; V was cut back by 7 bases and J by 1 base. The CDR3 region is CSALGLAGRTDTQYF. The CDR3 DNA is TGCAGCGCCCTAGGGCTAGCGGGTCGCACAGATACGCAGTATTTT.

V usage is TRBV27 and J usage is TRBJ2-1, with D perhaps matching TRBD2 (5 bases). The CDR3 is made up of 17 amino acids. V lost 3 bases to trimming and J lost 2 bases, with 17 bases between them. Germline CDR1 and CDR2: MNHEY and SMNVEV (reference sequence). DNA of the CDR3: TGTGCCAGCAGTTTTAATAGCGACGAAGGCCCCTACAATGAGCAGTTCTTC. Translating gives CASSFNSDEGPYNEQFF.

This clone is a singleton in its sample. This CDR3 is also generated by other DNA sequences in the sample. This sequence joins TRBV5-8 and TRBJ2-7, with 14 bases matching TRBD2. The CDR3 contains 15 residues. Losses at the gene ends were 5 bases for V and 4 bases for J; bases not matched to a gene: 5. Per the germline V gene, CDR1 is SGHTS and CDR2 is YDEGEE. CDR3 sequence: CASSRGLAGVYEQYF. The CDR3 region has the DNA TGTGCCAGCAGTCGGGGACTAGCGGGAGTATACGAGCAGTACTTC.

The rearrangement joins TRBV19 to TRBJ2-1; 10 nucleotides agree with TRBD2. V was pared by 2 bases and J by 4 bases, with 2 bases of the junction left unmatched. Germline V lookup: CDR1 LNHDA, CDR2 SQIVND (reference sequence). The CDR3 contains 15 residues. The CDR3: CASSISAGGYNEQFF. CDR3 coding DNA: TGTGCCAGTAGTATATCAGCGGGAGGGTACAATGAGCAGTTCTTC.

The chain employs TRBV4-1 and TRBJ2-7, with D maybe TRBD2 (6 bases). V lost 6 bases and J lost 0, with 9 bases in between. This CDR3 comprises 13 residues. Germline CDR1 MGHRA, CDR2 YSYEKL. The CDR3 DNA sequence: TGCGCCAGCAGTCACGGGAGCTCCTACGAGCAGTACTTC. The encoded protein is CASSHGSSYEQYF.

This chain joins TRBV7-2 and TRBJ1-2; 7 nucleotides align to TRBD1. CDR3 length: 14 residues. Germline CDR1 is SGHTA and CDR2 is FQGNSA. Trimming removed 5 bases from V and 4 bases from J; junction bases left unmatched: 7. The CDR3 DNA is TGTGCCAGCAGCACCTACGACAGGGCCTATGGCTACACCTTC. Translated, it gives CASSTYDRAYGYTF.

This sequence joins TRBV11-2 and TRBJ2-7; D possibly corresponds to TRBD1 (7 bases). CDR1 and CDR2 (germline): SGHAT, FQNNGV. Between the trimmed V and J ends, which lost 5 bases and 3 bases, there was a span of 20 bases. This CDR3 comprises 16 residues. The CDR3 loop reads CASSLRGRDSYYEQYF. Here the CDR3 DNA reads TGTGCCAGCAGCCTTCGGGGGCGGGACAGTTACTACGAGCAGTACTTC.

The chain is built from TRBV5-6 and TRBJ2-7, with D tentatively TRBD1 (6 bases). Germline assignment: CDR1 SGHDT and CDR2 YYEEEE. This CDR3 comprises 13 residues. Trimming cost V 1 base and J 1 base, with 6 bases left between them. The CDR3 sequence: CASSLQGSYEQYF. In DNA, the CDR3 is TGTGCCAGCAGCTTGCAGGGGTCCTACGAGCAGTACTTC.

This clone was recorded a few times. The chain couples TRBV6-1 to TRBJ2-7; 9 nucleotides line up with TRBD2. V shed 6 bases and J 5 bases; nucleotides not matched to a gene: 8. CDR3 length: 14 amino acids. Germline V lookup: CDR1 MNHNS, CDR2 SASEGT. In DNA form, the CDR3 reads TGTGCCAGCAGATTAGCGGGAGCATCCCACGAGCAGTACTTC. It specifies CASRLAGASHEQYF.

This chain links TRBV5-5 with TRBJ1-2; TRBD1 is a possible D gene (6 bases). The CDR3 is made up of 15 amino acids. V shed 1 base and J shed 3 bases, with 13 bases lying between them. Per the germline V gene, CDR1 is SGHKS and CDR2 is YYEKEE (reference sequence). CDR3 DNA sequence: TGTGCCAGCAGCTTGCGGTGGGGGCGCGACTATGGCTACACCTTC. Translation gives CASSLRWGRDYGYTF. Using reference TRBV5-5 and TRBJ1-2 for the parts outside the CDR3, the full variable domain is DAGVTQSPTHLIKTRGQQVTLRCSPISGHKSVSWYQQVLGQGPQFIFQYYEKEERGRGNFPDRFSARQFPNYSSELNVNALLLGDSALYLCASSLRWGRDYGYTFGSGTRLTVV.

The V and J genes are TRBV11-3 and TRBJ2-7; D unresolved. V dropped 5 bases and J dropped 6 bases, with 11 bases sitting between them. CDR1 is SGHNT, CDR2 YENEEA, per germline. CDR3 length: 12 amino acids. CDR3 sequence: CASSPFAGEQYF. The CDR3 DNA reads TGTGCCAGCAGCCCGTTTGCCGGCGAGCAGTACTTC.

The V call is TRBV5-1, the J call TRBJ1-5; D might be TRBD1 (5 bases). The V gene lost 5 bases and the J gene lost 0 bases, with 12 bases spanning the gap. There are 15 residues in the CDR3. Germline assignment: CDR1 SGHRS and CDR2 YFSETQ. CDR3 sequence: CASSLQGASNQPQHF. The CDR3 region has the DNA TGCGCCAGCAGTCTCCAGGGTGCTAGCAATCAGCCCCAGCATTTT. The full variable domain, its missing parts supplied by reference TRBV5-1 and TRBJ1-5, is KAGVTQTPRYLIKTRGQQVTLSCSPISGHRSVSWYQQTPGQGLQFLFEYFSETQRNKGNFPGRFSGRQFSNSRSEMNVSTLELGDSALYLCASSLQGASNQPQHFGDGTRLSIL.

The chain links TRBV7-9 to TRBJ2-7, with TRBD1 identical over 7 bases. The V segment lost 1 base and the J segment 0 bases; nucleotides outside the gene matches: 3. The CDR3 runs to 15 residues. The germline V gene encodes CDR1 SEHNR and CDR2 FQNEAQ (reference sequence). The CDR3 sequence: CASSLGQGISYEQYF. The CDR3 DNA reads as TGTGCCAGCAGCTTAGGACAGGGAATCTCCTACGAGCAGTACTTC. Supplemented by reference TRBV7-9 and TRBJ2-7, the full variable domain reads DTGVSQNPRHKITKRGQNVTFRCDPISEHNRLYWYRQTLGQGPEFLTYFQNEAQLEKSRLLSDRFSAERPKGSFSTLEIQRTEQGDSAMYLCASSLGQGISYEQYFGPGTRLTVT.

The V and J genes are TRBV7-9 and TRBJ2-7; D remains unclear. The CDR3 sequence is 14 residues long. V lost 1 base and J 1 base, leaving 8 bases between the germline ends. CDR1 SEHNR and CDR2 FQNEAQ come from the germline V gene (reference sequence). In DNA form, the CDR3 reads TGTGCCAGCAGCTTAGAACCAGTATCCTACGAGCAGTACTTC. It is translated as CASSLEPVSYEQYF.

V usage is TRBV4-1 and J usage is TRBJ2-3; D remains unclear. The end of the DNA fits TRBJ1-5 better, so the J call may be wrong. CDR3 length equals 15 residues. The germline V gene encodes CDR1 MGHRA and CDR2 YSYEKL. The CDR3 DNA reads as TGCGCCAGCAGCCAAGAATATGTCATCCGGACTACCCAGCATTTT. Protein sequence: CASSQEYVIRTTQHF.

J is TRBJ2-2 and V is TRBV7-9, with 8 nucleotides matching TRBD1. V was clipped by 5 bases and J by 2 bases; unmatched bases: 13. Germline assignment: CDR1 SEHNR and CDR2 FQNEAQ (reference sequence). This CDR3 has 18 residues. The CDR3 bases are TGTGCCAGCAGCCCGGCGGGACAGGTGGGGAGTAACACCGGGGAGCTGTTTTTT. This codes for CASSPAGQVGSNTGELFF.